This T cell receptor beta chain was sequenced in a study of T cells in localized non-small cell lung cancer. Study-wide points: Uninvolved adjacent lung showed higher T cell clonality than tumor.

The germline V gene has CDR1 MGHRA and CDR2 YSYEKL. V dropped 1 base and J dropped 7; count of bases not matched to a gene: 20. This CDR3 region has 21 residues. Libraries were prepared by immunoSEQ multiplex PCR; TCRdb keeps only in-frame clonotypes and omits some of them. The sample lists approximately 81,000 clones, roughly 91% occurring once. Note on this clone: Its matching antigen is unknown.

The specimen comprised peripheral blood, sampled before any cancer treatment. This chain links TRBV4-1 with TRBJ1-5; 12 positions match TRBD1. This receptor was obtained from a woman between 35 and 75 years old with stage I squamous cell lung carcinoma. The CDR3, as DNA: TGCGCCAGCAGCCAAGTCCGCTTATACACCCCGGGACAGGGGGCAGAACAGCCCCAGCATTTT. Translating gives CASSQVRLYTPGQGAEQPQHF.